The next 29 T cell receptor beta chains were all read from a single sample in a study of T cell responses to AZD1222 COVID-19 vaccine (dated by TCRdb to about 2021). Explained via the paper, the time point label denotes: about 28 days (+/-7) after the second vaccine dose. The method was the immunoSEQ multiplex PCR assay. The immuneACCESS repertoire file appears here via TCRdb, limited to in-frame rearrangements. These files lack a portion of the clones; in checked studies, under half of the deficit traces to unresolved V genes, and the cause of the others is not known. The sample contains fewer than 180,000 clones, roughly 90% of them found a single time. In total, the top ten clones hold more than 3% of the sample. The sequencing here drew on peripheral blood, taken 28 days after the second AZD1222 dose. Receptors were obtained from an adult who received the AZD1222 COVID-19 vaccine.

This clone was seen a few times. The CDR3 reads CASSMVRLAGDTGELFF. The DNA for the CDR3 is TGTGCCAGTAGTATGGTGAGACTAGCGGGAGACACCGGGGAGCTGTTTTTT. The V call is TRBV19, the J call TRBJ2-2, with 12 positions matching TRBD2. J was trimmed by 3 bases and V by 3 bases; bases with no gene match: 5. This CDR3 comprises 17 residues. Germline values: CDR1 LNHDA, CDR2 SQIVND (reference sequence).

The chain joins TRBV9 to TRBJ2-3, with 7 nucleotides matching TRBD2. Germline CDR1 and CDR2: SGDLS and YYNGEE. Germline trimming cut 3 bases from V and 4 bases from J; bases unmatched to any gene: 11. CDR3 size: 16 residues. CDR3 bases: TGTGCCAGCAGCGGGGGTCCCGGTGGGGGGGCAGATACGCAGTATTTT. The encoded protein is CASSGGPGGGADTQYF.

The rearrangement links TRBV19 to TRBJ1-5, with D uncertain. The CDR3 contains 14 residues. Germline CDR1 reads LNHDA; CDR2 reads SQIVND (reference sequence). Deletions cut 7 bases from V and 6 bases from J, with 16 bases between. As DNA, the CDR3 is TGTGCCAGTACGGGTGAAAAGCGGATTCAGCCCCAGCATTTT. It codes for CASTGEKRIQPQHF.

This chain uses TRBV5-4 with TRBJ2-3, with TRBD2 as a possible D gene (5 bases). Germline CDR1 and CDR2: SGHNT and YYREEE (reference sequence). Trimming took off 3 bases at V and 6 bases at J, with 17 bases between the two ends. There are 15 residues in the CDR3. The CDR3 here is CASSWTRGPWDTQYF. CDR3 bases: TGTGCCAGCAGCTGGACGAGAGGGCCGTGGGATACGCAGTATTTT. The full variable domain, rest sourced from reference TRBV5-4 and TRBJ2-3, is ETGVTQSPTHLIKTRGQQVTLRCSSQSGHNTVSWYQQALGQGPQFIFQYYREEENGRGNFPPRFSGLQFPNYSSELNVNALELDDSALYLCASSWTRGPWDTQYFGPGTRLTVL.

V gene TRBV4-1 combines with J gene TRBJ2-7; 8 bases are shared with TRBD1. The CDR3 sequence is 16 residues long. The junction had 7 bases not matched to a gene; V was cut back by 1 base and J by 2 bases. Germline values: CDR1 MGHRA, CDR2 YSYEKL. The CDR3 DNA reads as TGCGCCAGCAGCCAAGGCCGAGCGACAGGGGCCTACGAGCAGTACTTC. It yields the protein CASSQGRATGAYEQYF.

J is TRBJ1-2 and V is TRBV12-3 or TRBV12-4; D is unclear. The CDR3 contains 13 residues. V lost 6 bases and J lost 4, with 12 bases in between. The CDR3, as DNA: TGTGCCAGCAGCATCACCCGAGGCTATGGCTACACCTTC. It translates to CASSITRGYGYTF.

This chain joins TRBV7-8 and TRBJ2-7; 7 bases fit TRBD1. The CDR3 has 14 amino acids. V lost 1 base, J lost 9 bases, and 9 bases stayed unmatched. The V gene's germline CDR1 is SGHVS and CDR2 FQNEAQ. This chain's CDR3 is CASSLGRDSQVQYF. The DNA of the CDR3 is TGTGCCAGCAGCTTAGGTCGGGACAGTCAAGTGCAGTACTTC.

This sequence joins TRBV2 and TRBJ2-7; D perhaps matches TRBD2 (7 bases). This CDR3 is 13 amino acids long. The V gene lost 7 bases and the J gene lost 2 bases, with 12 bases spanning the gap. Germline CDR1 and CDR2: SNHLY and FYNNEI. The CDR3 loop is CASTGGRAYEQYF. For the CDR3, the DNA is TGTGCCAGCACGGGGGGCAGGGCCTACGAGCAGTACTTC. Variable domain in full (rest from reference TRBV2 and TRBJ2-7): EPEVTQTPSHQVTQMGQEVILRCVPISNHLYFYWYRQILGQKVEFLVSFYNNEISEKSEIFDDQFSVERPDGSNFTLKIRSTKLEDSAMYFCASTGGRAYEQYFGPGTRLTVT.

V gene TRBV10-3 combines with J gene TRBJ1-2; D unclear. Trimming removed 2 bases from V and 6 bases from J, with 10 bases in between. This CDR3 has 13 residues. In germline, CDR1 is ENHRY, CDR2 SYGVKD. The CDR3 DNA is TGTGCCATCAGTGAGGGGCAGTTCCATGGCTACACCTTC. Its translation: CAISEGQFHGYTF.

V gene TRBV11-3 combines with J gene TRBJ2-2, with D perhaps assigned TRBD1 or TRBD2 (5 bases each). V was cut by 5 bases and J by 4 bases, with 11 bases left in between. This CDR3 comprises 14 residues. In germline, CDR1 is SGHNT, CDR2 YENEEA. CDR3 nucleotides: TGTGCCAGCAGCCTGGAAGGGACCACCGGGGAGCTGTTTTTT. Translated, it gives CASSLEGTTGELFF.

V usage is TRBV3-1 (or the pseudogene TRBV3-2) and J usage is TRBJ2-2; 8 bases agree with TRBD2. Trimming took 1 base from V and 8 from J; bases not matched to a gene: 9. Germline CDR1 LGHDT, CDR2 YNNKEL (reference sequence). This CDR3 spans 16 amino acids. The CDR3 here is CASSQGTSGYSGELFF. Written as DNA, the CDR3 is TGTGCCAGCAGCCAAGGAACTAGCGGATATAGTGGGGAGCTGTTTTTT.

This clone has a single count. The genes are TRBV6-5 and TRBJ1-1; unclear D gene. CDR3 size: 14 residues. Germline V gives CDR1 MNHEY, CDR2 SVGAGI. V was clipped by 3 bases and J by 4 bases, with 12 bases between them. The CDR3 nucleotides are TGTGCCAGCAGTTATCAAGCGGGCGGCACTGAAGCTTTCTTT. Translation gives CASSYQAGGTEAFF.

The chain links TRBV19 to TRBJ2-1; 8 nucleotides align to TRBD2. Trimming removed 4 bases from V and 6 bases from J; junction bases left unmatched: 5. Germline V CDR1 and CDR2: LNHDA, SQIVND (reference sequence). The CDR3 extends over 14 amino acids. The CDR3 DNA follows: TGTGCCAGTAGTAAGTACAGCGGGAGCAATGAGCAGTTCTTC. As protein: CASSKYSGSNEQFF. Looking up the rest from reference TRBV19 and TRBJ2-1 gives the full variable domain: DGGITQSPKYLFRKEGQNVTLSCEQNLNHDAMYWYRQDPGQGLRLIYYSQIVNDFQKGDIAEGYSVSREKKESFPLTVTSAQKNPTAFYLCASSKYSGSNEQFFGPGTRLTVL.

V gene TRBV9 combines with J gene TRBJ1-6; perhaps TRBD1 as D (5 bases). From germline, CDR1 is SGDLS and CDR2 YYNGEE. V was cut by 3 bases and J by 7 bases, with 14 bases left in between. The CDR3 length is 15 residues. CDR3 nucleotide sequence: TGTGCCAGCAGCGCAGGGACGGTGGGGAATTCACCCCTCCACTTT. Residues: CASSAGTVGNSPLHF.

The chain links TRBV18 to TRBJ2-2; TRBD2 might be the D (7 bases). V lost 3 bases to trimming and J lost 4 bases, with 15 bases between them. CDR1 and CDR2 from the germline V gene are KGHSH and LQKENI. CDR3 length: 16 residues. CDR3 sequence (DNA): TGTGCCAGCTCACCCAACAGGGCGGGGGTCACCGGGGAGCTGTTTTTT. Translated, it gives CASSPNRAGVTGELFF. Combining the CDR3 with reference TRBV18 and TRBJ2-2 gives the whole variable domain NAGVMQNPRHLVRRRGQEARLRCSPMKGHSHVYWYRQLPEEGLKFMVYLQKENIIDESGMPKERFSAEFPKEGPSILRIQQVVRGDSAAYFCASSPNRAGVTGELFFGEGSRLTVL.

The chain recombines TRBV24-1 with TRBJ2-1; weak D call: TRBD2 (7 bases). Trimming took 7 bases from V and 2 from J, leaving 11 bases between them. Germline V gives CDR1 KGHDR, CDR2 SFDVKD. This CDR3 contains 14 residues. The CDR3 nucleotides are TGTGCCACCAGGGGGGGGGCGACCTACAATGAGCAGTTCTTC. Its protein is CATRGGATYNEQFF.

This clone occurred once. The chain is built from TRBV11-2 and TRBJ2-7; D is unclear. The CDR3 has 13 residues. V was clipped by 0 bases and J by 6 bases, with 9 bases between them. In germline, CDR1 is SGHAT, CDR2 FQNNGV. The CDR3 sequence: CASSLDIWAEQYF. CDR3 sequence (DNA): TGTGCCAGCAGCTTAGATATTTGGGCCGAGCAGTACTTC.

The chain recombines TRBV6-5 with TRBJ2-1; D not certain. In germline, CDR1 is MNHEY, CDR2 SVGAGI. This CDR3 contains 13 residues. Trimming took 0 bases from V and 4 from J, leaving 4 bases between them. The CDR3: CASSYSPYNEQFF. The CDR3 nucleotides are TGTGCCAGCAGTTACTCTCCATACAATGAGCAGTTCTTC.

The chain combines TRBV7-9 with TRBJ1-2; maybe TRBD1 (5 bases). CDR1 is SEHNR and CDR2 is FQNEAQ in the germline V gene (reference sequence). The CDR3 runs to 13 residues. Trimming took 3 bases from V and 6 from J, leaving 11 bases between them. CDR3 coding DNA: TGTGCCAGCAGCTTTGGTCGGGACGATGGCTACACCTTC. It translates to CASSFGRDDGYTF.

The genes are TRBV7-2 and TRBJ1-2; D may be TRBD1 (5 bases). Trimming took off 5 bases at V and 4 bases at J, with 11 bases between the two ends. Germline lookup yields CDR1 SGHTA and CDR2 FQGNSA. The CDR3 extends over 13 amino acids. CDR3 protein: CASSADIFYGYTF. As DNA, the CDR3 is TGTGCCAGCAGCGCGGACATTTTCTATGGCTACACCTTC.

The chain has TRBV5-8 and TRBJ2-7; no definite D call. V was pared by 1 base and J by 3 bases, with 14 bases between. This CDR3 has 15 residues. Per germline, CDR1 SGHTS and CDR2 YDEGEE. The CDR3 region is CASSLSIAANYEQYF. The CDR3 DNA reads as TGTGCCAGCAGCTTGTCTATCGCGGCGAACTACGAGCAGTACTTC.

The V call is TRBV7-2, the J call TRBJ2-3; the match to TRBD1 covers 7 bases. With 5 bases clipped from V and 2 bases from J, the junction kept 7 bases outside the gene matches. The CDR3 loop spans 15 amino acids. CDR1 and CDR2 (germline): SGHTA, FQGNSA. CDR3: CASSNWDSPTDTQYF. DNA of the CDR3: TGTGCCAGCAGCAACTGGGACAGCCCCACAGATACGCAGTATTTT.

The CDR3 DNA is TGTGCCAGCAGTTACGGTGATGGGCAGCCCCAGCATTTT. Translated: CASSYGDGQPQHF. This chain joins TRBV6-5 and TRBJ1-5, with no clear D. Germline V lookup: CDR1 MNHEY, CDR2 SVGAGI. Between the trimmed V and J ends, which lost 2 bases and 7 bases, there was a span of 9 bases. This CDR3 region has 13 residues.

The table lists this clone with a count of one. The chain combines TRBV5-1 with TRBJ2-5, with D tentatively TRBD1 or TRBD2 (6 bases each). CDR3 length equals 14 residues. The germline V gene encodes CDR1 SGHRS and CDR2 YFSETQ. Trimming cost V 2 bases and J 4 bases, with 12 bases left between them. CDR3 DNA sequence: TGCGCCAGCAGCTTAGGGGGGCCAGGAGAGACCCAGTACTTC. Amino acid sequence: CASSLGGPGETQYF.

This rearrangement joins TRBV6-5 to TRBJ1-5; 8 nucleotides agree with TRBD1. Per germline, CDR1 MNHEY and CDR2 SVGAGI. With 7 bases clipped from V and 6 bases from J, the junction kept 5 bases outside the gene matches. This CDR3 has 13 residues. The CDR3 sequence is CASTGTGTQPQHF. CDR3 nucleotides: TGTGCCAGCACCGGGACAGGTACTCAGCCCCAGCATTTT.

The chain couples TRBV5-1 to TRBJ2-7; no firm D call. V was pared by 5 bases and J by 2 bases, with 14 bases between. Germline V gives CDR1 SGHRS, CDR2 YFSETQ. The CDR3 totals 14 residues. The CDR3 sequence is CASRGNLFTYEQYF. Written as DNA, the CDR3 is TGCGCCAGCAGGGGGAATCTCTTTACCTACGAGCAGTACTTC.

The gene calls are TRBV28 and TRBJ2-7, with unresolved D. The CDR3 contains 14 residues. Trimming took off 7 bases at V and 7 bases at J, with 20 bases between the two ends. In germline, CDR1 is MDHEN, CDR2 SYDVKM. The CDR3 protein is CASTSTYAWWEQYF. The CDR3 DNA reads TGTGCCAGCACCAGTACTTACGCATGGTGGGAGCAGTACTTC.

The chain links TRBV4-2 to TRBJ2-7; tentatively, D is TRBD2 (6 bases). Germline V gene data show CDR1 as LGHNA and CDR2 as YNFKEQ. V shed 5 bases and J shed 2 bases, with 16 bases lying between them. This CDR3 is 15 amino acids long. This CDR3 reads CASSWTRDSAYEQYF. The CDR3 coding sequence is TGTGCCAGCAGCTGGACCCGGGACTCTGCCTACGAGCAGTACTTC.

This chain uses TRBV28 with TRBJ2-7; 7 bases are shared with TRBD2. After removal of 7 bases from V and 6 bases from J, the junction contained 15 bases not matched to a gene. Germline CDR1 reads MDHEN; CDR2 reads SYDVKM. This CDR3 spans 15 amino acids. DNA of the CDR3: TGTGCCAGCACCCTATTAGCCGGGGGGTCTAGCGAGCAGTACTTC. This translates into CASTLLAGGSSEQYF.